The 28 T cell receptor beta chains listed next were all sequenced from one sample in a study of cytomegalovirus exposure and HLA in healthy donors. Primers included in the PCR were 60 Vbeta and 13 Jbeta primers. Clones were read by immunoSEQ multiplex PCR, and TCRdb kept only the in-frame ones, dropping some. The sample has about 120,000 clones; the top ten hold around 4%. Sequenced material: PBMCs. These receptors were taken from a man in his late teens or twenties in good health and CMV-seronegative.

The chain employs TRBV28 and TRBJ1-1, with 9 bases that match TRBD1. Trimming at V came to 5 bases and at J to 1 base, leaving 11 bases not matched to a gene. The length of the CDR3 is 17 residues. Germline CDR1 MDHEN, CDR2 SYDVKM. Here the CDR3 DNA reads TGTGCCAGCAGTCTCCGGGACAGGGAGCTTCGGAACACTGAAGCTTTCTTT. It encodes CASSLRDRELRNTEAFF. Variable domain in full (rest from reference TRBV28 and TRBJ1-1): DVKVTQSSRYLVKRTGEKVFLECVQDMDHENMFWYRQDPGLGLRLIYFSYDVKMKEKGDIPEGYSVSREKKERFSLILESASTNQTSMYLCASSLRDRELRNTEAFFGQGTRLTVV.

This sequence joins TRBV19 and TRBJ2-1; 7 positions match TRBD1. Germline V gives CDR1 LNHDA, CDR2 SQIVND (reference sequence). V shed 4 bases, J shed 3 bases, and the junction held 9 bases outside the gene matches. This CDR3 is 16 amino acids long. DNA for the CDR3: TGTGCCAGTAGTACGGGACAGCCCTATCTCTACAATGAGCAGTTCTTC. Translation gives CASSTGQPYLYNEQFF.

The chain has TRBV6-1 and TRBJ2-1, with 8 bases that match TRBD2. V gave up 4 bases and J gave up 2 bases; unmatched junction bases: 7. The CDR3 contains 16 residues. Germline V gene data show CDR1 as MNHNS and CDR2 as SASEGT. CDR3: CASSASGGAPYNEQFF. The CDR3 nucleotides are TGTGCCAGCAGTGCCAGCGGGGGCGCCCCCTACAATGAGCAGTTCTTC.

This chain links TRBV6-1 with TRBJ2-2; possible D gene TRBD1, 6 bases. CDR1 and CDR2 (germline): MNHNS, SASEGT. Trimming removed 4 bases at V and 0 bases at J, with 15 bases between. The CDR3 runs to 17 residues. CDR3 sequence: CASSVLAGTTNTGELFF. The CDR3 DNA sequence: TGTGCCAGCAGTGTTTTAGCCGGGACAACGAACACCGGGGAGCTGTTTTTT.

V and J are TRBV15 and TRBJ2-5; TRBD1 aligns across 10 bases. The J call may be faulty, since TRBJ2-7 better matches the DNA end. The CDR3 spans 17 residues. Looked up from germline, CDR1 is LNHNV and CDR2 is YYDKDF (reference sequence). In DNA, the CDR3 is TGTGCCACCAGCAGGGGACCGCGGACAGGGGGCTCCTACGAGCAGTACTTC. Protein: CATSRGPRTGGSYEQYF.

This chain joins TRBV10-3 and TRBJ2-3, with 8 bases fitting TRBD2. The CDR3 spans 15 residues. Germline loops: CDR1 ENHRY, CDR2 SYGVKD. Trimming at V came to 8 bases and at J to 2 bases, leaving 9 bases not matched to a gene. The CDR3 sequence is CAIGKSGGATDTQYF. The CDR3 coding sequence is TGTGCCATCGGGAAAAGCGGGGGCGCCACAGATACGCAGTATTTT.

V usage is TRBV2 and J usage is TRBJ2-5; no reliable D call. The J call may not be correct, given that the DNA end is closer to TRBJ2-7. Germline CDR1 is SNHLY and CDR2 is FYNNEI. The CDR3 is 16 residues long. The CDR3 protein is CASDLGVPPARYEQYF. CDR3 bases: TGTGCCAGCGACTTGGGTGTCCCCCCCGCGAGATACGAGCAGTACTTC.

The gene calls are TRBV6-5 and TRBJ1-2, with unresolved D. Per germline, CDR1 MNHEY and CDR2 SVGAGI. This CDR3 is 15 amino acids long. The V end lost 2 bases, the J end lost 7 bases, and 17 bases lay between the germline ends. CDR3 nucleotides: TGTGCCAGCAGTTACCATGTAACCCCAACTGGTGGCTACACCTTC. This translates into CASSYHVTPTGGYTF.

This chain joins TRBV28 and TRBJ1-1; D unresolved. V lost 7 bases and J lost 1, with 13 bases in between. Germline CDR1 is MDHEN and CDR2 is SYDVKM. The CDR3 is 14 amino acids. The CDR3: CASTRGESNTEAFF. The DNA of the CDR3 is TGTGCCAGCACCCGTGGGGAGTCGAACACTGAAGCTTTCTTT. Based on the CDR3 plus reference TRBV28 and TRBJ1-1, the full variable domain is DVKVTQSSRYLVKRTGEKVFLECVQDMDHENMFWYRQDPGLGLRLIYFSYDVKMKEKGDIPEGYSVSREKKERFSLILESASTNQTSMYLCASTRGESNTEAFFGQGTRLTVV.

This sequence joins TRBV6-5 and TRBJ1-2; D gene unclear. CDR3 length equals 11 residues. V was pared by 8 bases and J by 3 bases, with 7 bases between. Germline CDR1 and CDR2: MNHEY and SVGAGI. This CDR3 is CASQEDYGYTF. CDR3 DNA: TGTGCCAGCCAAGAGGACTATGGCTACACCTTC.

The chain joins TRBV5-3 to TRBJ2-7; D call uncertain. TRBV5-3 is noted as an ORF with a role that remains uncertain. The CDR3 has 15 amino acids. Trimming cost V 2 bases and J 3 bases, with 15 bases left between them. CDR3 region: CARSFLVSIYYEQYF. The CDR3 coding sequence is TGTGCCAGAAGCTTTTTAGTAAGCATTTACTACGAGCAGTACTTC.

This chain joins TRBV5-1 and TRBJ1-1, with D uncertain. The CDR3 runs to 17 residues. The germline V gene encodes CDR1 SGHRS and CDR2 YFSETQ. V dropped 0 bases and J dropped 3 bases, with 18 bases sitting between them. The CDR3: CASSLAPWPSRDTEAFF. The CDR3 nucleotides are TGCGCCAGCAGCTTGGCCCCTTGGCCCTCGAGGGACACTGAAGCTTTCTTT. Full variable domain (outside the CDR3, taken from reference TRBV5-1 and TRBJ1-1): KAGVTQTPRYLIKTRGQQVTLSCSPISGHRSVSWYQQTPGQGLQFLFEYFSETQRNKGNFPGRFSGRQFSNSRSEMNVSTLELGDSALYLCASSLAPWPSRDTEAFFGQGTRLTVV.

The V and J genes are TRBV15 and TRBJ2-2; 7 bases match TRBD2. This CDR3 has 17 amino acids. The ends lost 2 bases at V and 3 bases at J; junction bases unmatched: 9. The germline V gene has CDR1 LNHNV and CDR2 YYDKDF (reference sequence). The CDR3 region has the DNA TGTGCCACCAGCAGATCTAGCGGCCTGAGGGACACCGGGGAGCTGTTTTTT. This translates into CATSRSSGLRDTGELFF.

The CDR3 coding sequence is TGCGCCAGCAGCTTGGAAGGGGCAGGGGTTGGCTACACCTTC. Translation: CASSLEGAGVGYTF. The rearrangement uses TRBV5-1 and TRBJ1-2, with D possibly matching TRBD1 (6 bases). The CDR3 contains 14 residues. V shed 0 bases and J shed 7 bases, with 13 bases lying between them. The germline CDR1 and CDR2 sequences are SGHRS and YFSETQ. The variable domain in full, with the rest retrieved from reference TRBV5-1 and TRBJ1-2, is KAGVTQTPRYLIKTRGQQVTLSCSPISGHRSVSWYQQTPGQGLQFLFEYFSETQRNKGNFPGRFSGRQFSNSRSEMNVSTLELGDSALYLCASSLEGAGVGYTFGSGTRLTVV.

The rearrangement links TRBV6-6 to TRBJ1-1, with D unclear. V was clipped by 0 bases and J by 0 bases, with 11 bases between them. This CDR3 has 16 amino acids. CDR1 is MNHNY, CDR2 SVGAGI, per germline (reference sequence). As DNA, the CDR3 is TGTGCCAGCAGTTACTCGCGGGCAAGCATGAACACTGAAGCTTTCTTT. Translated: CASSYSRASMNTEAFF.

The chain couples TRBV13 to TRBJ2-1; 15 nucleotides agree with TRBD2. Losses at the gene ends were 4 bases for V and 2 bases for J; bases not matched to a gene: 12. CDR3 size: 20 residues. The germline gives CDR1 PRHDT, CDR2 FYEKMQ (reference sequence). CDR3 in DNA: TGTGCCAGCAGCTCTCGGACTAGCGGGGGGGCCCCCCAAGCCTACAATGAGCAGTTCTTC. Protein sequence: CASSSRTSGGAPQAYNEQFF.

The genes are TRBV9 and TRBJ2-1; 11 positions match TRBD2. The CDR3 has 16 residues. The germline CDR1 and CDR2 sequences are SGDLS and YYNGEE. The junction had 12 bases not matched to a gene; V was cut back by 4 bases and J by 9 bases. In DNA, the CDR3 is TGTGCCAGCAGCCCCTCGATACTAGCGGGAGTGAGTGAGCAGTTCTTC. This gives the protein CASSPSILAGVSEQFF.

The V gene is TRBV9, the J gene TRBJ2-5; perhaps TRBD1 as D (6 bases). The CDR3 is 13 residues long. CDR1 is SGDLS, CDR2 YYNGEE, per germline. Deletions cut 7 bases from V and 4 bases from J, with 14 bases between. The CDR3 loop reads CASSLGQRETQYF. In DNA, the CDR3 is TGTGCCAGCTCTTTAGGACAGAGAGAGACCCAGTACTTC.

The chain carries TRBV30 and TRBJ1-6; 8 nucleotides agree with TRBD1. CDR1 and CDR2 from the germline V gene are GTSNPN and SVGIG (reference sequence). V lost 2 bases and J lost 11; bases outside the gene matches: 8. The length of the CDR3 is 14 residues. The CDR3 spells CAWSRGQGPTPLHF. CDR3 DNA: TGTGCCTGGAGTCGAGGACAGGGTCCGACACCCCTCCACTTT.

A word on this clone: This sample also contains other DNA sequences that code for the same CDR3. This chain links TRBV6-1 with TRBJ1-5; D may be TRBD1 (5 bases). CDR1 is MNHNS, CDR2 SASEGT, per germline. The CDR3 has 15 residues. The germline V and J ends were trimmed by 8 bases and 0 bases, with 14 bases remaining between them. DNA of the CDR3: TGTGCCAGCGGGGGGACTCTTTATAGCAATCAGCCCCAGCATTTT. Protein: CASGGTLYSNQPQHF.

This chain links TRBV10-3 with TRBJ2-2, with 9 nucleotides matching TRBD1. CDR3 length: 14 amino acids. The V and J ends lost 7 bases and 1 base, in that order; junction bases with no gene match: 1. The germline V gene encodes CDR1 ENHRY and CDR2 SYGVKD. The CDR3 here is CAITGQGNTGELFF. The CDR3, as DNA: TGTGCCATCACGGGACAGGGGAACACCGGGGAGCTGTTTTTT.

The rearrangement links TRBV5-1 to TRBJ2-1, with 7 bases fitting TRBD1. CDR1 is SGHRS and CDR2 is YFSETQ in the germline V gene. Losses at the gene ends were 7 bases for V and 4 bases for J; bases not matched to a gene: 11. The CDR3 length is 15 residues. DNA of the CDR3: TGCGCCAGCTCCCAGACAGGGTCGGAATACAATGAGCAGTTCTTC. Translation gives CASSQTGSEYNEQFF.

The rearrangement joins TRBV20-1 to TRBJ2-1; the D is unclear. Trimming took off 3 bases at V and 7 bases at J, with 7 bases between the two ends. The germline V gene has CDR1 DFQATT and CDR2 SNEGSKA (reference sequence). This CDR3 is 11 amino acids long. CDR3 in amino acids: CSARFINEQFF. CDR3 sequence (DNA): TGCAGTGCTAGGTTCATTAATGAGCAGTTCTTC.

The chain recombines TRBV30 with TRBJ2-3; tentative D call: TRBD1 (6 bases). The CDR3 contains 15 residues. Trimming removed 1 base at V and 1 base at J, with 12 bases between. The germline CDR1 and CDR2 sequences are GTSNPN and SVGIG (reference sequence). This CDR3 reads CAWSDREQGTDTQYF. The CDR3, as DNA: TGTGCCTGGAGTGACAGGGAGCAAGGCACAGATACGCAGTATTTT. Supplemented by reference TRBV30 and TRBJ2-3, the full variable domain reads SQTIHQWPATLVQPVGSPLSLECTVEGTSNPNLYWYRQAAGRGLQLLFYSVGIGQISSEVPQNLSASRPQDRQFILSSKKLLLSDSGFYLCAWSDREQGTDTQYFGPGTRLTVL.

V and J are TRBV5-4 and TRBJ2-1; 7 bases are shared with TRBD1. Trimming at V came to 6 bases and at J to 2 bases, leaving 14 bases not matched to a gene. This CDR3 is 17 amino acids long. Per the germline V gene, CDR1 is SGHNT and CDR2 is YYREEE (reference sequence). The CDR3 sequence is CASTTGRTGWAYNEQFF. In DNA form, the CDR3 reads TGTGCCAGCACCACGGGCAGGACAGGATGGGCCTACAATGAGCAGTTCTTC.

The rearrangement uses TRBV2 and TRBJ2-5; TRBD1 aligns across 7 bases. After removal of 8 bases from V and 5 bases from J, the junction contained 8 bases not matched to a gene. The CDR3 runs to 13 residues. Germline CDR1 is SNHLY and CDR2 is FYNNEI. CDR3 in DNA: TGTGCCAGCCTTAGGGGACAGATGGAGACCCAGTACTTC. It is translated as CASLRGQMETQYF. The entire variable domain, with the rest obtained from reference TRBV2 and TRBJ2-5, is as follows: EPEVTQTPSHQVTQMGQEVILRCVPISNHLYFYWYRQILGQKVEFLVSFYNNEISEKSEIFDDQFSVERPDGSNFTLKIRSTKLEDSAMYFCASLRGQMETQYFGPGTRLLVL.

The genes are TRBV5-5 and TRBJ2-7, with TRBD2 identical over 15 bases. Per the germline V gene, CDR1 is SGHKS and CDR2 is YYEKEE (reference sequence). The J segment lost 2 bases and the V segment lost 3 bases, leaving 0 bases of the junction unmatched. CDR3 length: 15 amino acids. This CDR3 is CASSWTSGRAYEQYF. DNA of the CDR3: TGTGCCAGCAGCTGGACTAGCGGGAGGGCCTACGAGCAGTACTTC.

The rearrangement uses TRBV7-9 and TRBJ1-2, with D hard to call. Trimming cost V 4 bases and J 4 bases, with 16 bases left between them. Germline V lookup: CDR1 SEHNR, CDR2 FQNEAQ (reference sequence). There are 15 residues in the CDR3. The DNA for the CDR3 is TGTGCCAGCAGCTCCGGCGGCAGCCTTGTCTATGGCTACACCTTC. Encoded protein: CASSSGGSLVYGYTF.